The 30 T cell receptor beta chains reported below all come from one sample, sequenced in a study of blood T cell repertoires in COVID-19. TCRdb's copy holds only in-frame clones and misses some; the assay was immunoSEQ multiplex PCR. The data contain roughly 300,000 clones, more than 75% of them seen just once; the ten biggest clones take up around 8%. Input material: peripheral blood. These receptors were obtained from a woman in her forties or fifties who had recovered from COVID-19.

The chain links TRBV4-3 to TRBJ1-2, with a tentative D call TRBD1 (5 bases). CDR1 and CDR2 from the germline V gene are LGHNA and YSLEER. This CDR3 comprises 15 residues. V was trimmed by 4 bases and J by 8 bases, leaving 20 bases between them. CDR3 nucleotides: TGCGCCAGCAGCCGCGGGGACGTTGCTAACTCCGGCTACACCTTC. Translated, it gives CASSRGDVANSGYTF.

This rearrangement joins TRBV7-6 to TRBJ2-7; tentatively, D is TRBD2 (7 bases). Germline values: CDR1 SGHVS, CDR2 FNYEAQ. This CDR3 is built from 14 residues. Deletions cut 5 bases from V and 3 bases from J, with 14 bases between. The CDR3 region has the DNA TGTGCCAGCAGCCTCCAAGCGGGACACTACGAGCAGTACTTC. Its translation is CASSLQAGHYEQYF.

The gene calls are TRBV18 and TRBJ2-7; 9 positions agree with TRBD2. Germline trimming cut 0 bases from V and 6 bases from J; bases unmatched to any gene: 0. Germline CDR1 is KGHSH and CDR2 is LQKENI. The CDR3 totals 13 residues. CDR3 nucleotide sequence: TGTGCCAGCTCACCACCTAGCGGGGGCGAGCAGTACTTC. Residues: CASSPPSGGEQYF. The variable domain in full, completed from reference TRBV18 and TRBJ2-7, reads NAGVMQNPRHLVRRRGQEARLRCSPMKGHSHVYWYRQLPEEGLKFMVYLQKENIIDESGMPKERFSAEFPKEGPSILRIQQVVRGDSAAYFCASSPPSGGEQYFGPGTRLTVT.

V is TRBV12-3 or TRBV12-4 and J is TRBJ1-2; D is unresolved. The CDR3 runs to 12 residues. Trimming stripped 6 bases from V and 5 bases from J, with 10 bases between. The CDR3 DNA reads TGTGCCAGCAGCCCGGGAGTTTATGGCTACACCTTC. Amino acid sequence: CASSPGVYGYTF.

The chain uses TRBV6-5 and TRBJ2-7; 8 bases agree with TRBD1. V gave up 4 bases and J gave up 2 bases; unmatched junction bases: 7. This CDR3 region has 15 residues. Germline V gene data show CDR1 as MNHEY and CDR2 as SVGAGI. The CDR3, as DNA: TGTGCCAGCAGTTCCTCTCAGGGGGCAGCCTACGAGCAGTACTTC. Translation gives CASSSSQGAAYEQYF.

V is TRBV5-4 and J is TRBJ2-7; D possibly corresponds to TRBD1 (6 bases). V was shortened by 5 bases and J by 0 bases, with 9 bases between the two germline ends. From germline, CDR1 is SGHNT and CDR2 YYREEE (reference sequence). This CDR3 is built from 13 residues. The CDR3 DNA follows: TGTGCCAGCAGTCGGGACACCTCCTACGAGCAGTACTTC. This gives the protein CASSRDTSYEQYF.

CDR3 amino acids: CASSFWTGENTEAFF. In nucleotides, the CDR3 is TGTGCCAGCAGCTTTTGGACGGGGGAGAACACTGAAGCTTTCTTT. The gene calls are TRBV11-2 and TRBJ1-1; D may be TRBD1 (5 bases). The germline CDR1 and CDR2 sequences are SGHAT and FQNNGV. Trimming cost V 3 bases and J 1 base, with 12 bases left between them. The CDR3 length is 15 residues.

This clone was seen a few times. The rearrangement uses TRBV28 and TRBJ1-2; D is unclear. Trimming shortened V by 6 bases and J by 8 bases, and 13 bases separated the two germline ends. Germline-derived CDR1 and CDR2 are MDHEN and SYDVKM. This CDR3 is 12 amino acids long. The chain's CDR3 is CASSRSGWGYTF. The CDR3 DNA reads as TGTGCCAGCAGCCGTTCGGGATGGGGCTACACCTTC.

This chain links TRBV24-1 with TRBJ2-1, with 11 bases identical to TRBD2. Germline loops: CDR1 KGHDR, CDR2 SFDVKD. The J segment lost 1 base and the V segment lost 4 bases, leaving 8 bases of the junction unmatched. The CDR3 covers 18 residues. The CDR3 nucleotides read TGTGCCACCAGTGACATAGGGACTAGCGGTCCTTCCTACAATGAGCAGTTCTTC. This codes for CATSDIGTSGPSYNEQFF.

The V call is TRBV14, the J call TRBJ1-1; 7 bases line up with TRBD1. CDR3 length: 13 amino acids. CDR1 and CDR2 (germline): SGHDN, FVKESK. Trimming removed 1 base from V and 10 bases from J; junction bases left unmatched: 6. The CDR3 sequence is CASSQAQGVRAFF. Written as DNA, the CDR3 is TGTGCCAGCAGCCAAGCGCAGGGGGTGAGAGCTTTCTTT. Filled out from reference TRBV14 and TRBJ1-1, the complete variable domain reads EAGVTQFPSHSVIEKGQTVTLRCDPISGHDNLYWYRRVMGKEIKFLLHFVKESKQDESGMPNNRFLAERTGGTYSTLKVQPAELEDSGVYFCASSQAQGVRAFFGQGTRLTVV.

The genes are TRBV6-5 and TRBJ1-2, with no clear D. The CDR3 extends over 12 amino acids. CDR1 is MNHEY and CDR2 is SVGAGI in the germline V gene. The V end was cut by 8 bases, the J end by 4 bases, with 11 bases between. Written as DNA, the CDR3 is TGTGCCAGCTATACGGGTGGCTATGGCTACACCTTC. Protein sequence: CASYTGGYGYTF.

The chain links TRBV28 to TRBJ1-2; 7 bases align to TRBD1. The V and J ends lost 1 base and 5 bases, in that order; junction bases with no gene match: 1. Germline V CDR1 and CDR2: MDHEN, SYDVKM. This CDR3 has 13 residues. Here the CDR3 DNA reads TGTGCCAGCAGTTTATCCAGGGGGTATGGCTACACCTTC. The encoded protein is CASSLSRGYGYTF.

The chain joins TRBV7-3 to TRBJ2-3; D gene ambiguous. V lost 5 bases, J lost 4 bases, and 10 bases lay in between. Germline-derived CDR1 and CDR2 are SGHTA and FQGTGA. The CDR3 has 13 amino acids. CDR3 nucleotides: TGTGCCAGCAGCGGTACATTCGCAGATACGCAGTATTTT. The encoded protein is CASSGTFADTQYF.

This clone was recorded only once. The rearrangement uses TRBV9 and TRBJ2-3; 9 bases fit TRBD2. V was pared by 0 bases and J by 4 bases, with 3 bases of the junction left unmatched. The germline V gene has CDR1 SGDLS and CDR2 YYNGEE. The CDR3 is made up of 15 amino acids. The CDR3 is CASSVVSGGADTQYF. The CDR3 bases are TGTGCCAGCAGCGTAGTTAGCGGGGGCGCAGATACGCAGTATTTT.

The CDR3 region has the DNA TGTGCCAGCAGTTCTGGACAGGACAATGAGCAGTTCTTC. Translated, it gives CASSSGQDNEQFF. This chain connects TRBV11-3 to TRBJ2-1; 7 bases are a match to TRBD1. The V gene end was trimmed by 6 bases and the J gene end by 5 bases; junction bases not matched to a gene: 4. Germline CDR1 and CDR2: SGHNT and YENEEA. This CDR3 comprises 13 residues.

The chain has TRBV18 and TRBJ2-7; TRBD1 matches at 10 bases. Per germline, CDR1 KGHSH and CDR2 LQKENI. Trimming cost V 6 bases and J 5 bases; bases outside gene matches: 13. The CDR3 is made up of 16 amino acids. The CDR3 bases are TGTGCCAGCTCGCCAGGCCCCGGGACAGGGGAACACGAGCAGTACTTC. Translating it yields CASSPGPGTGEHEQYF.

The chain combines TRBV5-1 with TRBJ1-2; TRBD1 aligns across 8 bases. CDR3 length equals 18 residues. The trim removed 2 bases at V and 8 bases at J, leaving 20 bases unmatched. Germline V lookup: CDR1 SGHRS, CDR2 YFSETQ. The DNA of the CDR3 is TGCGCCAGCAGCTTTGTAAGCGGGACAGGTCTTAGCAGTGAAGGCTACACCTTC. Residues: CASSFVSGTGLSSEGYTF.

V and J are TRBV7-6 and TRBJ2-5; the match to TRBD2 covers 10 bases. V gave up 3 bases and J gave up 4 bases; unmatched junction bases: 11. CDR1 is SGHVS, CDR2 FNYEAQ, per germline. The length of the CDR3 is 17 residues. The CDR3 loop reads CASSFQLSGRAGETQYF. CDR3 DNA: TGTGCCAGCAGCTTCCAATTAAGCGGGAGGGCCGGAGAGACCCAGTACTTC.

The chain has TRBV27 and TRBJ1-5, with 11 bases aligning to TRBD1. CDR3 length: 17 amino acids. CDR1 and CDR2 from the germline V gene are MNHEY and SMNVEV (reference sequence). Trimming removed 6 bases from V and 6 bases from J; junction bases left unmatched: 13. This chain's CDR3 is CASRQTGTGGRGQPQHF. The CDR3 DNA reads TGTGCCAGCAGACAGACCGGGACAGGGGGTAGGGGTCAGCCCCAGCATTTT.

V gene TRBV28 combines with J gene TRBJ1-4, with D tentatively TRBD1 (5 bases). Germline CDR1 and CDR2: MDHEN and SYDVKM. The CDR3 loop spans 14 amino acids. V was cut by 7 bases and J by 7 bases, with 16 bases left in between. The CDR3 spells CASILRGWGEKLFF. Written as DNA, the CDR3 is TGTGCCAGCATTCTACGGGGGTGGGGTGAAAAACTGTTTTTT.

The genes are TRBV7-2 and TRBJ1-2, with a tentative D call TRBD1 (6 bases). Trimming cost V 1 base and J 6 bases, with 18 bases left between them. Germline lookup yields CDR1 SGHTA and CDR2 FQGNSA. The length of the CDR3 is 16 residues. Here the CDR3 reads CASSLDGTLLGHGYTF. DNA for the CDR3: TGTGCCAGCAGCTTAGATGGGACACTCCTAGGTCATGGCTACACCTTC.

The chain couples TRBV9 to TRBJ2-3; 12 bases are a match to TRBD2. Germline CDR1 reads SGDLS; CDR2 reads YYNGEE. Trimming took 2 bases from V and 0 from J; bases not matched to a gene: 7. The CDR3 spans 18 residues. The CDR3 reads CASSVRGLAGSSTDTQYF. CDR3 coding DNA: TGTGCCAGCAGCGTTCGGGGACTAGCGGGCAGTAGCACAGATACGCAGTATTTT.

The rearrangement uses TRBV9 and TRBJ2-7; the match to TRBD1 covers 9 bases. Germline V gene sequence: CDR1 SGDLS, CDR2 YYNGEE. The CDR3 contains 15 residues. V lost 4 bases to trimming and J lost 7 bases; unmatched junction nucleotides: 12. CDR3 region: CASSPGQGTLREQYF. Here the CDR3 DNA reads TGTGCCAGCAGCCCAGGACAGGGGACCCTCCGGGAGCAGTACTTC.

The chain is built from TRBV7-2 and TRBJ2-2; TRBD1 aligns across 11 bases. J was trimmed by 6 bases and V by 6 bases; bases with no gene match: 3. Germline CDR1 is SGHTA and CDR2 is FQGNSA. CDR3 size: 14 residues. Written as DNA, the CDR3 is TGTGCCAGCAGGGGACAGGGGGGCGCCGGGGAGCTGTTTTTT. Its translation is CASRGQGGAGELFF. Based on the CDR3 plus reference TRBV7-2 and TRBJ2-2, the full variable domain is GAGVSQSPSNKVTEKGKDVELRCDPISGHTALYWYRQSLGQGLEFLIYFQGNSAPDKSGLPSDRFSAERTGGSVSTLTIQRTQQEDSAVYLCASRGQGGAGELFFGEGSRLTVL.

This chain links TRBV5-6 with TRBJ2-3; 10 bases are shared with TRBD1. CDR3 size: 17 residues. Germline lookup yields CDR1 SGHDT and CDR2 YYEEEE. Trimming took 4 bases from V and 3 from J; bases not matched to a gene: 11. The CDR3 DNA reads TGTGCCAGCAGCCTTCCCCAAGGACAGGGGGTGACAGATACGCAGTATTTT. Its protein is CASSLPQGQGVTDTQYF.

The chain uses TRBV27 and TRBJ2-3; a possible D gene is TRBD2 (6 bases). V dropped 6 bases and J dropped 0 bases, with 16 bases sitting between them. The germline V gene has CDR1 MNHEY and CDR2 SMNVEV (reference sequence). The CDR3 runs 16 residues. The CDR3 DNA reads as TGTGCCAGCAGCAGACCGCCGGGAGTTAGCACAGATACGCAGTATTTT. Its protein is CASSRPPGVSTDTQYF.

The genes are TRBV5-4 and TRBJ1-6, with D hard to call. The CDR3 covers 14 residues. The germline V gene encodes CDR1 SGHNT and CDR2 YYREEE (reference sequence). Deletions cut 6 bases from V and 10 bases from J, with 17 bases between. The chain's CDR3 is CASTSEGRRSPLHF. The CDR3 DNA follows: TGTGCCAGCACCTCCGAGGGAAGAAGATCACCCCTCCACTTT.

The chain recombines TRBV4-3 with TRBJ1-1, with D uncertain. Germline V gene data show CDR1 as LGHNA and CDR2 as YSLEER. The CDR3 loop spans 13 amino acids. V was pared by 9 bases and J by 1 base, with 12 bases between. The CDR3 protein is CASSDGKNTEAFF. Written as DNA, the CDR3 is TGCGCCAGTTCGGACGGGAAGAACACTGAAGCTTTCTTT.

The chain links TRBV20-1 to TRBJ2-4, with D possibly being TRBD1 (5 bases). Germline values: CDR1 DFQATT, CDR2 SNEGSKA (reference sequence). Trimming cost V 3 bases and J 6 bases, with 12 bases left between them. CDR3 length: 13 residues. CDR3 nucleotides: TGCAGTGCTAGTTTAACCGACAGAAACATTCAGTACTTC. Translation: CSASLTDRNIQYF.

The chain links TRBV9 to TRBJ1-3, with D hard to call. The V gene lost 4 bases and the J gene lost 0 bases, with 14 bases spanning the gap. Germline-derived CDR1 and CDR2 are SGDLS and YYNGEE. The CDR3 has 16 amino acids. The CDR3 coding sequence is TGTGCCAGCAGCACTACCGGGATTCTCTCTGGAAACACCATATATTTT. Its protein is CASSTTGILSGNTIYF.